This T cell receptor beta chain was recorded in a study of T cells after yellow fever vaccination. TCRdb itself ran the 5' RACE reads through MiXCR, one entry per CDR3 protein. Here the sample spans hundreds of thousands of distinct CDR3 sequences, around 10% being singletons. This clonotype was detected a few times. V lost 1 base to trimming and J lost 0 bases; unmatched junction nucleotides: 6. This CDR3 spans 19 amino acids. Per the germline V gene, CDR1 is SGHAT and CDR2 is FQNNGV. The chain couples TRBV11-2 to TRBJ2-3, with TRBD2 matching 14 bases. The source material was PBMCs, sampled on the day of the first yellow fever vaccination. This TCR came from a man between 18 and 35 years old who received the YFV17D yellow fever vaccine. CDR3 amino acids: CASSLVGLAGGLSTDTQYF. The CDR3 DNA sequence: TGTGCCAGCAGCTTAGTAGGACTAGCGGGGGGCCTTAGCACAGATACGCAGTATTTT.